The present T cell receptor (beta chain) was sequenced within a study of blood T cells in healthy people across ages. The use of a sample-barcoded 5' primer and a J-beta primer mix characterized a second PCR of roughly 6 to 11 cycles. TCRdb recomputed calls from the 5' RACE reads with MiXCR, one row per CDR3 protein. Here the sample spans some 670,000 distinct CDR3 sequences, 52% being singletons. This clonotype was found many times. The CDR3 contains 14 residues. Trimming took off 7 bases at V and 2 bases at J, with 12 bases between the two ends. CDR1 and CDR2 from the germline V gene are DFQATT and SNEGSKA (reference sequence).

The origin of this receptor is a woman aged 80 or older in good health. This rearrangement joins TRBV20-1 to TRBJ2-6; no reliable D call. Sample: blood. The CDR3 nucleotides read TGCAGTGGGTCCGAGCTACCTGGGGCCAACGTCCTGACTTTC. This encodes CSGSELPGANVLTF.